The 20 T cell receptor beta chains given below trace back to one sample, sequenced in a study of T cells in Graves' hyperthyroidism and ophthalmopathy. The CDR3 regions of TCR beta were amplified from RNA transcripts. RT-PCR in the first round (using the HTBI primer set) targeted the TCR CDR3. Each CDR3 protein is one row after TCRdb ran MiXCR on the multiplex PCR reads. The data contain under 40,000 distinct CDR3 sequences, approximately 50% of them singletons. Sequenced material: blood. The source of these receptors is a woman in her forties or fifties with Graves' hyperthyroidism that later progressed to Graves' ophthalmopathy.

Comment on this clonotype: Its ends do not fully match the called genes, so a read error is possible. The J gene is TRBJ1-2, the V gene TRBV19, with a tentative D call TRBD1 (6 bases). This CDR3 contains 14 residues. The germline gives CDR1 LNHDA, CDR2 SQIVND (reference sequence). CDR3 in amino acids: CASRIEQGGHGYTF. The CDR3 DNA sequence: TGTGCCAGTAGGATAGAACAGGGCGGCCATGGCTACACCTTC.

This clonotype was found a few times. An end of the junction does not agree with germline; a read error may underlie this. The V and J genes are TRBV7-8 and TRBJ2-6, with 7 nucleotides matching TRBD1. Germline V gene sequence: CDR1 SGHVS, CDR2 FQNEAQ. The CDR3 runs 19 residues. The CDR3, as DNA: TGCGCCAGCAGCGTCCCTCGGGGACAGATTCACTCTGGGGCCAACGTCCTGACTTTC. Translation gives CASSVPRGQIHSGANVLTF.

The rearrangement uses TRBV7-9 and TRBJ1-1; weak D call: TRBD1 (5 bases). Germline CDR1 and CDR2: SEHNR and FQNEAQ (reference sequence). Trimming left V 9 bases short and J 5 bases short, with 13 bases between. This CDR3 contains 12 residues. The CDR3 DNA sequence: TGTGCCAGTCAGGGCGAGGGGACTGAAGCTTTCTTT. Protein product: CASQGEGTEAFF.

This clonotype is deemed medium-sized. This sequence joins TRBV7-8 and TRBJ2-7, with 9 nucleotides matching TRBD1. This CDR3 has 16 residues. V was clipped by 3 bases and J by 2 bases; unmatched bases: 8. CDR1 and CDR2 (germline): SGHVS, FQNEAQ. CDR3 sequence (DNA): TGTGCCAGCAGCTTGCCTTGGGGACAGGGAGCCTACGAGCAGTACTTC. Its translation: CASSLPWGQGAYEQYF.

This clonotype is medium-sized within its sample. This rearrangement joins TRBV10-3 to TRBJ1-6; TRBD1 is a possible D gene (6 bases). Germline CDR1 is ENHRY and CDR2 is SYGVKD. The CDR3 length is 14 residues. V was clipped by 6 bases and J by 9 bases, with 15 bases between them. The CDR3 sequence: CAISIQGAGSPLHF. The CDR3 nucleotides read TGTGCCATCAGCATACAGGGCGCGGGTTCACCCCTCCACTTT.

In this sample, this clonotype turned up many times. J is TRBJ2-1 and V is TRBV7-9, with D possibly matching TRBD2 (5 bases). Per germline, CDR1 SEHNR and CDR2 FQNEAQ (reference sequence). The CDR3 has 15 amino acids. Trimming left V 5 bases short and J 0 bases short, with 11 bases between. CDR3 region: CASSRRGSSYNEQFF. CDR3 sequence (DNA): TGTGCCAGCAGCCGCCGGGGAAGCTCCTACAATGAGCAGTTCTTC.

The chain uses TRBV15 and TRBJ2-5; 12 bases are shared with TRBD2. Losses at the gene ends were 3 bases for V and 5 bases for J; bases not matched to a gene: 4. From germline, CDR1 is LNHNV and CDR2 YYDKDF (reference sequence). This CDR3 region has 15 residues. The CDR3 coding sequence is TGTGCCACCAGCAGGACTAGCGGGAGTTCTGAGACCCAGTACTTC. It translates to CATSRTSGSSETQYF.

This clonotype was recorded many times. This chain connects TRBV9 to TRBJ2-2; D is unclear. Trimming removed 0 bases at V and 5 bases at J, with 5 bases between. CDR1 is SGDLS, CDR2 YYNGEE, per germline. This CDR3 is built from 13 residues. CDR3 in amino acids: CASSVATTGELFF. CDR3 coding DNA: TGTGCCAGCAGCGTAGCTACAACCGGGGAGCTGTTTTTT.

This clonotype is medium-sized by share. This rearrangement joins TRBV20-1 to TRBJ1-2; D gene uncertain. The CDR3 is 13 residues long. CDR1 and CDR2 from the germline V gene are DFQATT and SNEGSKA (reference sequence). The V end was cut by 6 bases, the J end by 9 bases, with 20 bases between. This CDR3 reads CSAEHTLGGSYTF. The CDR3 nucleotides read TGCAGTGCAGAACACACGCTGGGTGGTAGCTACACCTTC.

This clonotype was recorded once. The conserved closing phenylalanine or tryptophan is absent in this CDR3, likely reflecting a read error. The chain combines TRBV7-3 with TRBJ2-7; a possible D gene is TRBD1 (6 bases). Germline V gene data show CDR1 as SGHTA and CDR2 as FQGTGA. Trimming took 2 bases from V and 10 from J, leaving 15 bases between them. This CDR3 is 13 amino acids long. The CDR3 bases are TGTGCCAGCAGCTTAGCAGGGGTGGAAGAACAGTACATC. Amino acid sequence: CASSLAGVEEQYI.

This clonotype appeared many times. V is TRBV11-2 and J is TRBJ2-5; 7 bases map to TRBD2. V lost 3 bases to trimming and J lost 5 bases; unmatched junction nucleotides: 18. There are 18 residues in the CDR3. CDR1 SGHAT and CDR2 FQNNGV come from the germline V gene. Here the CDR3 reads CASSLGRASGGAVETQYF. Here the CDR3 DNA reads TGTGCCAGCAGCTTGGGCAGAGCTAGCGGCGGGGCAGTGGAGACCCAGTACTTC. The variable domain in full, completed from reference TRBV11-2 and TRBJ2-5, reads EAGVAQSPRYKIIEKRQSVAFWCNPISGHATLYWYQQILGQGPKLLIQFQNNGVVDDSQLPKDRFSAERLKGVDSTLKIQPAKLEDSAVYLCASSLGRASGGAVETQYFGPGTRLLVL.

This chain uses TRBV20-1 with TRBJ1-2; D not resolved. The CDR3 has 13 amino acids. In germline, CDR1 is DFQATT, CDR2 SNEGSKA (reference sequence). V lost 0 bases and J 6 bases, leaving 11 bases between the germline ends. Here the CDR3 reads CSARDLGFHGYTF. The CDR3 nucleotides are TGCAGTGCTAGAGATTTGGGGTTCCATGGCTACACCTTC.

This clonotype appeared many times. Given a much more abundant clone one base away, this may be a read error. The chain employs TRBV11-2 and TRBJ2-7; perhaps TRBD1 as D (6 bases). CDR3 length equals 14 residues. CDR1 SGHAT and CDR2 FQNNGV come from the germline V gene. V lost 6 bases and J lost 5, with 17 bases in between. The CDR3 nucleotides are TGTGCCAGCAGTGTACTGGGGGCGCATGACGAGCAGTACTTC. This sequence encodes CASSVLGAHDEQYF.

Turning to this clonotype: The junction and the germline gene differ at one end; a read error may be behind it. This rearrangement joins TRBV6-5 to TRBJ2-5, with D tentatively TRBD2 (6 bases). From germline, CDR1 is MNHEY and CDR2 SVGAGI. CDR3 length equals 16 residues. In nucleotides, the CDR3 is TGTGCCAGCAGTTACTCGTCACGGACTAACCAGGAGACCCAGTACTTC. Protein: CASSYSSRTNQETQYF.

This clonotype was recorded many times. This chain uses TRBV2 with TRBJ2-5; 7 bases map to TRBD2. V trimming: 8 bases; J trimming: 4 bases; junction bases outside the gene matches: 16. This CDR3 spans 16 amino acids. Germline V gives CDR1 SNHLY, CDR2 FYNNEI. The CDR3 loop reads CASGGGGAGSRETQYF. The CDR3 nucleotides are TGTGCCAGCGGGGGGGGAGGAGCGGGAAGCCGAGAGACCCAGTACTTC.

J is TRBJ2-2 and V is TRBV20-1; no firm D call. V was clipped by 3 bases and J by 7 bases, with 6 bases between them. Per the germline V gene, CDR1 is DFQATT and CDR2 is SNEGSKA (reference sequence). The CDR3 totals 11 residues. This chain's CDR3 is CSASLSGELFF. Written as DNA, the CDR3 is TGCAGTGCTAGCCTCAGCGGGGAGCTGTTTTTT.

This clonotype was seen repeatedly, ten times or more. The chain links TRBV25-1 to TRBJ2-5; the match to TRBD2 covers 10 bases. The CDR3 extends over 13 amino acids. V gave up 5 bases and J gave up 4 bases; unmatched junction bases: 1. The germline V gene encodes CDR1 MGHDK and CDR2 SYGVNS. CDR3 loop: CASSPSGRETQYF. The CDR3, as DNA: TGTGCCAGCAGTCCTAGCGGGAGAGAGACCCAGTACTTC.

This chain connects TRBV2 to TRBJ1-6, with 10 bases identical to TRBD1. The CDR3 sequence is 17 residues long. V was pared by 2 bases and J by 10 bases, with 11 bases of the junction left unmatched. Germline V gene data show CDR1 as SNHLY and CDR2 as FYNNEI. DNA of the CDR3: TGTGCCAGCAGTGAAAGTTGGGACAGGGGTCGTCGGTCACCCCTCCACTTT. This codes for CASSESWDRGRRSPLHF. The whole variable domain, filled in from reference TRBV2 and TRBJ1-6, reads EPEVTQTPSHQVTQMGQEVILRCVPISNHLYFYWYRQILGQKVEFLVSFYNNEISEKSEIFDDQFSVERPDGSNFTLKIRSTKLEDSAMYFCASSESWDRGRRSPLHFGNGTRLTVT.

This clonotype qualifies as medium-sized. The J gene is TRBJ2-3, the V gene TRBV24-1, with 7 nucleotides matching TRBD2. CDR1 and CDR2 (germline): KGHDR, SFDVKD. The CDR3 consists of 15 residues. V lost 5 bases and J lost 3; bases outside the gene matches: 7. DNA for the CDR3: TGTGCCACCAGTGTAACGGGAGGCATGACAGATACGCAGTATTTT. Translating gives CATSVTGGMTDTQYF.

This clonotype occurred many times. The rearrangement joins TRBV28 to TRBJ2-7, with 7 bases matching TRBD2. The CDR3 consists of 15 residues. CDR1 MDHEN and CDR2 SYDVKM come from the germline V gene. Unmatched junction bases numbered 7, after V lost 5 bases and J lost 0 bases. This chain's CDR3 is CASSPSGIDSYEQYF. DNA of the CDR3: TGTGCCAGCAGTCCAAGCGGGATTGACTCCTACGAGCAGTACTTC.